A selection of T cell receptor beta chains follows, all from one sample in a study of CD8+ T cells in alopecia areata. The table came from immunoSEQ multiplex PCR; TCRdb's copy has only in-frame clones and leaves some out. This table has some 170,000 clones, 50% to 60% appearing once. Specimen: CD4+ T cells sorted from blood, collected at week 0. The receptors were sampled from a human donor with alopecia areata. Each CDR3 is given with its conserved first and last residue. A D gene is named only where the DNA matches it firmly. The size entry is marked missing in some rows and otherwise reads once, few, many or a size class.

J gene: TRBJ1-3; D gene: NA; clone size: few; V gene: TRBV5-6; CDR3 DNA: TGTGCCAGCAGTTTCGGGGGCAGCTCTGGAAACACCATATATTTT; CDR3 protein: CASSFGGSSGNTIYF
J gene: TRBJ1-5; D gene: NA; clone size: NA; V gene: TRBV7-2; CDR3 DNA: TGTGCCAGCAGCTTACGGCGGGGACAACCCCAGCATTTT; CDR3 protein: CASSLRRGQPQHF
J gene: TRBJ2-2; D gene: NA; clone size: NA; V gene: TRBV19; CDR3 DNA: TGTGCCAGTAGACAGGGATCGAACACCGGGGAGCTGTTTTTT; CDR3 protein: CASRQGSNTGELFF
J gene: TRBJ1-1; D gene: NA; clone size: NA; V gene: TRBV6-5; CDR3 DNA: TGTGCCAGCACCAAATTACGGACAGTGAACACTGAAGCTTTCTTT; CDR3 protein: CASTKLRTVNTEAFF
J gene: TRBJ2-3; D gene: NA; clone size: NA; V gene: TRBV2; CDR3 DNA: TGTGCCAGCAGTGCGACAGATACGCAGTATTTT; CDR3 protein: CASSATDTQYF
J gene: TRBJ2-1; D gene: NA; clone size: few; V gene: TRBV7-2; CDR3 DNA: TGTGCCAGCAGCTTAGATCGGGGGTTCTACAATGAGCAGTTCTTC; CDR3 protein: CASSLDRGFYNEQFF
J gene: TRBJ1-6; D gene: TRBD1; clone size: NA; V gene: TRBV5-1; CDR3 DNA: TGCGCCAGCAGCTTGCGCCCCGGAGGACAGGGGGCTGATAATTCACCCCTCCACTTT; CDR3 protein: CASSLRPGGQGADNSPLHF
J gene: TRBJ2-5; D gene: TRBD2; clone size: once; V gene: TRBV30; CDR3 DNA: TGTGCCTGGAGTGTGAGCGGGGGGGCCGCCGAGACCCAGTACTTC; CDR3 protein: CAWSVSGGAAETQYF
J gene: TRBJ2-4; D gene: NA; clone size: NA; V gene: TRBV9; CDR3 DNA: TGTGCCAGCAGCCCCAATTCAGGGTTCCTTCAGTACTTC; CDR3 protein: CASSPNSGFLQYF
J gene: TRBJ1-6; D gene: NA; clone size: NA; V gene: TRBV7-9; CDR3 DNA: TGTGCCAGCAGCTTATATCGGGACTTCGCATCCCTCCACTTT; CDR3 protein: CASSLYRDFASLHF
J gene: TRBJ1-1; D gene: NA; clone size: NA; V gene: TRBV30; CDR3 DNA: TGTGCCTGGAGTATACAGTCCAACACTGAAGCTTTCTTT; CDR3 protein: CAWSIQSNTEAFF
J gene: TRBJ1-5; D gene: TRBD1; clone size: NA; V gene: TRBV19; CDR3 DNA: TGTGCCAGTAGTAGTCGACAGGGAAGCAATCAGCCCCAGCATTTT; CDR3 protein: CASSSRQGSNQPQHF
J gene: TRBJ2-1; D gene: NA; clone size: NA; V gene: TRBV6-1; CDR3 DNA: TGTGCCAGCAGTGAGCTGTACAATGAGCAGTTCTTC; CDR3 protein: CASSELYNEQFF
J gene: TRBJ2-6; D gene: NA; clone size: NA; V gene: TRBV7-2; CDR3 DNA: TGTGCCAGCAGCTTAGTTGTGGCAGGTCTTTCTGGGGCCAACGTCCTGACTTTC; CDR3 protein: CASSLVVAGLSGANVLTF
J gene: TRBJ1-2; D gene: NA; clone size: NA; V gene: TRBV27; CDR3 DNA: TGTGCCAGCAGATCGAGGGGGGCGCCGTTAGATGGCTACACCTTC; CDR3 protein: CASRSRGAPLDGYTF
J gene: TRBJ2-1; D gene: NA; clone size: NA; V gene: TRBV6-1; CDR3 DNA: TGTGCCAACTCTCCCCAGGGGGGCGAGCAGTTCTTC; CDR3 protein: CANSPQGGEQFF
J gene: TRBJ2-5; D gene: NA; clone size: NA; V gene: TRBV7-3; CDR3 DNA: TGTGCCAGCAGCTTAACGTACGGGGACGGGACCCAGTACTTC; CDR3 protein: CASSLTYGDGTQYF
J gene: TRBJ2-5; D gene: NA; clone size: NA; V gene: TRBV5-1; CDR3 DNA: TGCGCCAGCAGCCTCGGACAGGGAGGGCAAGAGACCCAGTACTTC; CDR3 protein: CASSLGQGGQETQYF
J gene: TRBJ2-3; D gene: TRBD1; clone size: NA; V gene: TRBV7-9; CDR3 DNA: TGTGCCAGCAGCCCCGGGACAGGCGTCATTACAGATACGCAGTATTTT; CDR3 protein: CASSPGTGVITDTQYF
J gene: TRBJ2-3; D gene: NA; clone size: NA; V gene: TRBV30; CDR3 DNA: TGTGCCTGGAGTGATGGGGCCAGGACGCAGTATTTT; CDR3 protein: CAWSDGARTQYF
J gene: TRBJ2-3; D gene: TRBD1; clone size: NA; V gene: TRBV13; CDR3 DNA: TGTGCCAGCAGCATGACAGGGGGCACAGATACGCAGTATTTT; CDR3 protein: CASSMTGGTDTQYF
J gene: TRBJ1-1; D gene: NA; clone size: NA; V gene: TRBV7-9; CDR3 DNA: TGTGCCAGCAGCTTACCCGGGATCGGCACTGAAGCTTTCTTT; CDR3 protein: CASSLPGIGTEAFF
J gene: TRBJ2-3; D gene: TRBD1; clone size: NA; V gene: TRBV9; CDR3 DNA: TGTGCCAGCAGCATCAGACAGGGGGTAGCCACAGATACGCAGTATTTT; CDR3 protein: CASSIRQGVATDTQYF
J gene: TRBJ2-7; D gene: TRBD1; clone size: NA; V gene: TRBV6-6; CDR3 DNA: TGTGCCAGCAGTTATGCCGGGACAGGGGTGGACGAGCAGTACTTC; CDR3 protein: CASSYAGTGVDEQYF
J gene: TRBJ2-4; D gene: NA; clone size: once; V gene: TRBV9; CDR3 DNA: TGTGCCAGCAGCGCTTCTTCCGGAGTATACATTCAGTACTTC; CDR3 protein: CASSASSGVYIQYF
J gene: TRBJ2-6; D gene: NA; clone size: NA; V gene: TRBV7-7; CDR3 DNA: TGTGCTAGCAGCTTAGGGTTGCCGGGCTCTGGGGCCAACGTCCTGACTTTC; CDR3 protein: CASSLGLPGSGANVLTF
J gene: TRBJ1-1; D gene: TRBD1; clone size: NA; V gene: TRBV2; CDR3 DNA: TGTGCCAACGACAGTCCCGGGACAGGGATCGGGACTGAAGCTTTCTTT; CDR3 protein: CANDSPGTGIGTEAFF
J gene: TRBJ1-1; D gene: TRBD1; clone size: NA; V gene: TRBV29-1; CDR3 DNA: TGCAGCGTGGGGACAGGGATTGGGACTGAAGCTTTCTTT; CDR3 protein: CSVGTGIGTEAFF
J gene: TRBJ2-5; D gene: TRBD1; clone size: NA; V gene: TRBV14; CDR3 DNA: TGTGCCAGCAGCCAGAGGAGAAGGGGGCTGGAGACCCAGTACTTC; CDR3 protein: CASSQRRRGLETQYF